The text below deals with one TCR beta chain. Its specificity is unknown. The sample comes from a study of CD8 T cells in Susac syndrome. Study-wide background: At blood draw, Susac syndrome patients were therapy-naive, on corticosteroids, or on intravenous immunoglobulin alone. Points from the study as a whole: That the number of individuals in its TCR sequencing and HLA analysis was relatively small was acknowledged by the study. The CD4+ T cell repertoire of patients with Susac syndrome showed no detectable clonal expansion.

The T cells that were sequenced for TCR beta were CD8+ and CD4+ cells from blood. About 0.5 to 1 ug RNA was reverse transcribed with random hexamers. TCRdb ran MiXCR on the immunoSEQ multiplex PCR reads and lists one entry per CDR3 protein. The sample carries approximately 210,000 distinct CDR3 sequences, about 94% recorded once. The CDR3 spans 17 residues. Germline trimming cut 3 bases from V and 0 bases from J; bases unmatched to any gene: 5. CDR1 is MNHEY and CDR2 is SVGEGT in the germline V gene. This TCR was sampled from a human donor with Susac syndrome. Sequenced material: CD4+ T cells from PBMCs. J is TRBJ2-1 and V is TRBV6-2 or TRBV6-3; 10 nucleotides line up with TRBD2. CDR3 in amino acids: CASSYRLAGGSYNEQFF. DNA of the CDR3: TGTGCCAGCAGTTATCGGTTAGCGGGGGGCTCCTACAATGAGCAGTTCTTC.